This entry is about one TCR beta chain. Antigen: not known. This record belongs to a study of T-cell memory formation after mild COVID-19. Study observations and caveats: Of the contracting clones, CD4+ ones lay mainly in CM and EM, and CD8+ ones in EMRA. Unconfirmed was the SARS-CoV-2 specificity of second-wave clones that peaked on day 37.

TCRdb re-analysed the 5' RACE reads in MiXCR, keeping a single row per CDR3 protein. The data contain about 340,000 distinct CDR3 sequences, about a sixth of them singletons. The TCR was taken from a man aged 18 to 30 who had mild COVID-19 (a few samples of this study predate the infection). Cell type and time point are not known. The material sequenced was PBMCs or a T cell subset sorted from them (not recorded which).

CDR3 sequence reads: CASSLVSVPNTEAFF. In DNA, the CDR3 is TGTGCCAGCAGCTTAGTGTCCGTCCCGAACACTGAAGCTTTCTTT. This chain links TRBV7-3 with TRBJ1-1; no firm D call. Germline V gene data show CDR1 as SGHTA and CDR2 as FQGTGA. V lost 2 bases and J 1 base, leaving 11 bases between the germline ends. The CDR3 spans 15 residues.